This is a list of T cell receptor beta chains from one sample in a study of T cell responses to AZD1222 COVID-19 vaccine. Here immunoSEQ multiplex PCR was the method, and the copy in TCRdb shows in-frame clones only, minus some. The sample has approximately 88,000 clones, about 91% seen once. The specimen comprised peripheral blood, sampled on day 0 of AZD1222 vaccination. These TCRs come from an adult in good health. Both conserved end residues are part of each CDR3. The order of the fields is V gene, J gene, clone size, D gene, CDR3 protein, CDR3 DNA. The D gene is left open where the match is weak. Part of the rows lack a size; the others show once, few, many or a class for expanded clones.

V gene: TRBV5-1; J gene: TRBJ1-2; clone size: .; D gene: .; CDR3 protein: CASSLGAPAGYTF; CDR3 DNA: TGCGCCAGCAGCTTGGGAGCCCCAGCGGGCTACACCTTC
V gene: TRBV6-4; J gene: TRBJ2-3; clone size: once; D gene: .; CDR3 protein: CASSQGGSTDTQYF; CDR3 DNA: TGTGCCAGCAGTCAGGGGGGAAGCACAGATACGCAGTATTTT
V gene: TRBV19; J gene: TRBJ1-4; clone size: .; D gene: TRBD1; CDR3 protein: CASSIRDSPNEKLFF; CDR3 DNA: TGTGCCAGTAGTATAAGGGACAGCCCTAATGAAAAACTGTTTTTT
V gene: TRBV7-8; J gene: TRBJ2-1; clone size: .; D gene: TRBD2; CDR3 protein: CASSLGYGRGIDEQFF; CDR3 DNA: TGTGCCAGCAGCTTAGGTTACGGGAGGGGTATCGATGAGCAGTTCTTC
V gene: TRBV4-1; J gene: TRBJ2-3; clone size: .; D gene: .; CDR3 protein: CASSQEGSTDTQYF; CDR3 DNA: TGCGCCAGCAGCCAAGAGGGTAGCACAGATACGCAGTATTTT
V gene: TRBV19; J gene: TRBJ2-2; clone size: .; D gene: TRBD1; CDR3 protein: CASTTDRTTGELFF; CDR3 DNA: TGTGCCAGTACTACGGACAGGACGACCGGGGAGCTGTTTTTT
V gene: TRBV24-1; J gene: TRBJ2-7; clone size: .; D gene: TRBD1; CDR3 protein: CATSDSTRQGLAYEQYF; CDR3 DNA: TGTGCCACCAGTGACTCGACCAGACAGGGTTTGGCCTACGAGCAGTACTTC
V gene: TRBV5-6; J gene: TRBJ1-2; clone size: once; D gene: .; CDR3 protein: CASSLGGSGYTF; CDR3 DNA: TGTGCCAGCAGCTTGGGGGGGAGCGGCTACACCTTC
V gene: TRBV27; J gene: TRBJ2-2; clone size: .; D gene: TRBD1; CDR3 protein: CASSFRDRGSVNGELFF; CDR3 DNA: TGTGCCAGCAGTTTTAGGGACAGGGGGAGCGTTAACGGGGAGCTGTTTTTT
V gene: TRBV29-1; J gene: TRBJ1-1; clone size: .; D gene: .; CDR3 protein: CSVESRNLGAFF; CDR3 DNA: TGCAGCGTTGAATCCAGGAATCTGGGGGCTTTCTTT
V gene: TRBV5-8; J gene: TRBJ2-7; clone size: .; D gene: TRBD2; CDR3 protein: CASSTGGGRGYEQYF; CDR3 DNA: TGTGCCAGCAGCACAGGTGGCGGGAGAGGTTACGAGCAGTACTTC
V gene: TRBV7-2; J gene: TRBJ2-1; clone size: .; D gene: TRBD2; CDR3 protein: CASSLAGTSGRAGNEQFF; CDR3 DNA: TGTGCCAGCAGCTTAGCGGGCACTAGCGGGAGGGCAGGGAATGAGCAGTTCTTC
V gene: TRBV6-2/TRBV6-3; J gene: TRBJ1-5; clone size: .; D gene: .; CDR3 protein: CASSYSGFSNQPQHF; CDR3 DNA: TGTGCCAGCAGTTACTCGGGATTTAGCAATCAGCCCCAGCATTTT
V gene: TRBV7-8; J gene: TRBJ2-7; clone size: .; D gene: TRBD2; CDR3 protein: CASSLDRTSGSSYEQYF; CDR3 DNA: TGTGCCAGCAGCTTAGACAGGACTAGCGGGAGTTCCTACGAGCAGTACTTC